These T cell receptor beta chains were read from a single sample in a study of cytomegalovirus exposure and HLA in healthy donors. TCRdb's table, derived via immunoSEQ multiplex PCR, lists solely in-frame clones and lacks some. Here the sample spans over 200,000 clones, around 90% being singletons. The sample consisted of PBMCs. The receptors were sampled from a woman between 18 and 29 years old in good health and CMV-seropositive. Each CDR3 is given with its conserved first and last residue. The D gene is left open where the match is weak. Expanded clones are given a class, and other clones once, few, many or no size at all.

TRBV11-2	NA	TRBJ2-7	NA	TGTGCCAGCAGCTATGGCAGAAGCTACGAGCAGTACTTC	CASSYGRSYEQYF
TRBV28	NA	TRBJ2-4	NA	TGTGCCAGCGCTAGGTGGATAGCCAAAAACATTCAGTACTTC	CASARWIAKNIQYF
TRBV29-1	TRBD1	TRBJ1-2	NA	TGCAGCGTGGGGGGACAGGGGGTTGGTGGCTACACCTTC	CSVGGQGVGGYTF
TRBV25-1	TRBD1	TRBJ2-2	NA	TGTGCCAGCAGTCAAGAGGGGGCGCGCACCGGGGAGCTGTTTTTT	CASSQEGARTGELFF
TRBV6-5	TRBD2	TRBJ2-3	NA	TGTGCCAGCTGCGGCGGGAGGGCCGGCACAGATACGCAGTATTTT	CASCGGRAGTDTQYF
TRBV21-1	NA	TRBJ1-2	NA	TGTGCCAGCCCTGGTAGGACATCTCGGAGCGCCTATGGCTACACCTTC	CASPGRTSRSAYGYTF
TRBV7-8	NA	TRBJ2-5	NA	TGTGCCAGCAGCCCCGAGGGTGGCCAAGAGACCCAGTACTTC	CASSPEGGQETQYF
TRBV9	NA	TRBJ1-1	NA	TGTGCCAGCAGCCCGACAGGAGAAGCTTTCTTT	CASSPTGEAFF
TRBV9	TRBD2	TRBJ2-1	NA	TGTGCCAGCAGCGTAGAAGGGACTAGCGGGAGGGCAAAGTCGGGGGAGCAGTTCTTC	CASSVEGTSGRAKSGEQFF
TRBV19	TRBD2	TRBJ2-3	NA	TGTGCCAGTAGGGGTCGGCTAGCGGGAGGAGATACGCAGTATTTT	CASRGRLAGGDTQYF
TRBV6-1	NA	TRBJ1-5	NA	TGTGCCAGCAGTGCTCGGTTGGAGGCCCTTTTGAGCAATCAGCCCCAGCATTTT	CASSARLEALLSNQPQHF
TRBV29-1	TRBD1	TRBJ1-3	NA	TGCAGCGTTGATGGGACAGCCTCTGGAAACACCATATATTTT	CSVDGTASGNTIYF
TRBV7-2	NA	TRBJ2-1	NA	TGTGCCAGCAGTTATAGCTCCTACAATGAGCAGTTCTTC	CASSYSSYNEQFF
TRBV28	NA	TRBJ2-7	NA	TGTGCCAGCAGTCCCCCTCAAGCGGAGGTCTCCTACGAGCAGTACTTC	CASSPPQAEVSYEQYF
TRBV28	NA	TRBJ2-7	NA	TGTGCCAGCAGTTTCCGACCTAGTGGCGAGCAGTACTTC	CASSFRPSGEQYF
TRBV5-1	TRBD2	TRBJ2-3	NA	TGCGCCAGCAGCTTAGCGGGAGGCGCAGATACGCAGTATTTT	CASSLAGGADTQYF
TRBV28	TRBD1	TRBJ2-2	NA	TGTGCCAGCAGTCGGGACAGGGTAGGGTTCAACACCGGGGAGCTGTTTTTT	CASSRDRVGFNTGELFF
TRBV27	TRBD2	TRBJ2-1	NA	TGTGCCAGCGGAAGCGCGGGAGGACCCCCGATCAATGAGCAGTTCTTC	CASGSAGGPPINEQFF
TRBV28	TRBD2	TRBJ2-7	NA	TGTGCCAGCTGGACGCGGGAGAGGTCCTACGAGCAGTACTTC	CASWTRERSYEQYF
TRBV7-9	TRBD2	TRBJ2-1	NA	TGTGCCAGCAGCTCCTATACTAGCGCGAATGAGCAGTTCTTC	CASSSYTSANEQFF
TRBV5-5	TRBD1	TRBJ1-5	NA	TGTGCCAGCAGCCAGGGGACAGCGTCTCATCAGCCCCAGCATTTT	CASSQGTASHQPQHF
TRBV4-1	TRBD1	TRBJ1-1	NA	TGCGCCAGCAGTTTGGACAGGGCCAACACTGAAGCTTTCTTT	CASSLDRANTEAFF
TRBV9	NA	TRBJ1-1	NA	TGTGCCAGCAGCGTAGTTAGTGGGGGGGGGAACACTGAAGCTTTCTTT	CASSVVSGGGNTEAFF
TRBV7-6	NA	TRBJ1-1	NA	TGTGCCAGCAGCCCGAATGAGGGGGACGGGGCTAGCACTGAAGCTTTCTTT	CASSPNEGDGASTEAFF
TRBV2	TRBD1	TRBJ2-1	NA	TGTGCCAGCAAAGCAGGGACAGGGGGTGGTGAGCAGTTCTTC	CASKAGTGGGEQFF
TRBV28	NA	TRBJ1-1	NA	TGTGCCAGCATAAAAGGGGCGGTTATGAACACTGAAGCTTTCTTT	CASIKGAVMNTEAFF
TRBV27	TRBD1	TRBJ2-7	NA	TGTGCCAGCAGCAGGACAGGGGGCAGAGGCGAGCAGTACTTC	CASSRTGGRGEQYF
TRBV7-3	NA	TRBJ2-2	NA	TGTGCCAGCCGCCCCACGGGGAGTTCACGGGAGCTGTTTTTT	CASRPTGSSRELFF
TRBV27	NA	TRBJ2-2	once	TGTGCCAGCAATACGAAAGAGGGCCGGGACACCGGGGAGCTGTTTTTT	CASNTKEGRDTGELFF
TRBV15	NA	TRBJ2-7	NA	TGTGCCACCAGCAGAGAGTCCGGCAGGGGCTACGAGCAGTACTTC	CATSRESGRGYEQYF
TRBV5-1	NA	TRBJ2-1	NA	TGCGCCAGCAGCCAGGACAGTCTTTCCTACAATGAGCAGTTCTTC	CASSQDSLSYNEQFF
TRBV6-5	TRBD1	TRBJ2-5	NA	TGTGCCAGCAGACTGGACAGGGAAGAGACCCAGTACTTC	CASRLDREETQYF
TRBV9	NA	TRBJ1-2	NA	TGTGCCAGCAGCGTAGCTTGGGGCGGTAACTATGGCTACACCTTC	CASSVAWGGNYGYTF
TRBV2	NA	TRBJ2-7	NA	TGTGCCAGCAGTGTAGCCGGGGGCGAGCAGTACTTC	CASSVAGGEQYF
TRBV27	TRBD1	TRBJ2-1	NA	TGTGCCAGCAGCCTTTACCGGGACAGGTCTTACAATGAGCAGTTCTTC	CASSLYRDRSYNEQFF
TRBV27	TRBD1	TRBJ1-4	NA	TGTGCCAGCAGTCCGGGACAGGGAATGAATAATGAAAAACTGTTTTTT	CASSPGQGMNNEKLFF
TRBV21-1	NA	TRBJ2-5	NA	TGTGCCAGCAGCGACCTCGGTAGCGGGAGAGGGGGAGAGACCCAGTACTTC	CASSDLGSGRGGETQYF